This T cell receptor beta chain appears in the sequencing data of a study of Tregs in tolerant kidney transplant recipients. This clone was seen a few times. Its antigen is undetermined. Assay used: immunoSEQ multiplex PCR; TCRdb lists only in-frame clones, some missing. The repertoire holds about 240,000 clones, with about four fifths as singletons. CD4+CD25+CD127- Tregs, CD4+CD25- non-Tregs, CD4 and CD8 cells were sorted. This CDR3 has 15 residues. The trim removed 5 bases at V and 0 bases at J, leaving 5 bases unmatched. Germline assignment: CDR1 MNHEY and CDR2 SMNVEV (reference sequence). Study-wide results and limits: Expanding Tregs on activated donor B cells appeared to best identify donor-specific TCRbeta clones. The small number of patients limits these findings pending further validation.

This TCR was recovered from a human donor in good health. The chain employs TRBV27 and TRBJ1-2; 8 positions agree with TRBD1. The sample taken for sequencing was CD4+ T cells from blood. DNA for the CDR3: TGTGCCAGCAGTCGGGACAGGAGCGCTAACTATGGCTACACCTTC. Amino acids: CASSRDRSANYGYTF.